These 7 T cell receptor beta chains share one sample of origin, sequenced in a study of graft-versus-host responses after intestinal transplantation. Produced via immunoSEQ multiplex PCR; TCRdb's table is partial and in-frame only. The repertoire holds 20,000 to 25,000 clones, with roughly nine tenths as singletons. The sample here was PBMCs, taken about 69 days after intestinal transplantation. These receptors all come from a human patient who received an intestinal transplant, so some T cells may come from the graft donor.

The chain carries TRBV4-1 and TRBJ1-4, with 7 nucleotides matching TRBD1. CDR1 MGHRA and CDR2 YSYEKL come from the germline V gene. The V gene end was trimmed by 4 bases and the J gene end by 6 bases; junction bases not matched to a gene: 11. CDR3 length: 16 amino acids. CDR3 sequence (DNA): TGCGCCAGCAGCCCGCCCCCTCCGGGACAGCATGAAAAACTGTTTTTT. The encoded protein is CASSPPPPGQHEKLFF.

The chain employs TRBV27 and TRBJ2-7; 7 nucleotides align to TRBD1. The CDR3 contains 12 residues. Trimming took 2 bases from V and 6 from J; bases not matched to a gene: 1. Germline V gene sequence: CDR1 MNHEY, CDR2 SMNVEV (reference sequence). For the CDR3, the DNA is TGTGCCAGCAGTTTAACAGGGGTCGAGCAGTACTTC. Translated: CASSLTGVEQYF.

The CDR3, as DNA: TGCGCCAGCAGCTATTATATGGCCCGCCCAGATACGCAGTATTTT. Translation: CASSYYMARPDTQYF. The genes are TRBV4-1 and TRBJ2-3; the D is unclear. CDR1 and CDR2 from the germline V gene are MGHRA and YSYEKL. Trimming stripped 5 bases from V and 4 bases from J, with 16 bases between. The CDR3 sequence is 15 residues long.

This clone was counted a single time. The genes are TRBV27 and TRBJ1-2; tentatively, D is TRBD1 (5 bases). The V end lost 1 base, the J end lost 10 bases, and 16 bases lay between the germline ends. CDR1 is MNHEY, CDR2 SMNVEV, per germline (reference sequence). The CDR3 contains 14 residues. The CDR3 loop is CASSLYGGGGDYTF. Here the CDR3 DNA reads TGTGCCAGCAGTTTATATGGGGGTGGGGGAGACTACACCTTC.

The V call is TRBV5-8, the J call TRBJ2-1; D perhaps matches TRBD2 (6 bases). Per the germline V gene, CDR1 is SGHTS and CDR2 is YDEGEE. This CDR3 has 15 amino acids. V was pared by 0 bases and J by 3 bases, with 10 bases between. CDR3 bases: TGTGCCAGCAGCTTGGGACCGGGAGACTACAATGAGCAGTTCTTC. It encodes CASSLGPGDYNEQFF.

The sample holds a few counts of this clone. The chain recombines TRBV27 with TRBJ2-7; 9 nucleotides match TRBD1. This CDR3 comprises 12 residues. Germline CDR1 and CDR2: MNHEY and SMNVEV (reference sequence). Trimming took 10 bases from V and 5 from J; bases not matched to a gene: 6. CDR3 sequence reads: CATRTGVDEQYF. As DNA, the CDR3 is TGTGCCACCAGGACAGGGGTCGACGAGCAGTACTTC.

In this sample, this clone turned up a few times. DNA for the CDR3: TGTGCCAGCAGCCCGGTAGTATCCTTATCCTACGAGCAGTACTTC. Translation: CASSPVVSLSYEQYF. The rearrangement links TRBV11-2 to TRBJ2-7; D not certain. V lost 5 bases to trimming and J lost 1 base, with 15 bases between them. Germline CDR1 and CDR2: SGHAT and FQNNGV. The CDR3 totals 15 residues.